The T cell receptor beta chain described here comes from a study of metastatic and nonmetastatic thyroid tumors. Study in general: The study looked at repertoires side by side in blood and in tumor or nodule tissue from malignant and benign thyroid patients. Study outcomes and limitations: As reported, TCR beta diversity in blood and tumor was significantly higher in malignant thyroid tumors than in benign nodules.

Worth noting for this clone: As yet, its antigen is unknown.

The entire patient cohort was treatment-naive prior to thyroid surgery. Trimming at V came to 0 bases and at J to 6 bases, leaving 2 bases not matched to a gene. Germline V gene lookup returns CDR1 SGHRS and CDR2 YFSETQ. The CDR3 runs to 13 residues. Using MiXCR, TCRdb reanalyzed the PCR reads. The table includes 20,000 to 30,000 clones, over 10% detected once. The rearrangement links TRBV5-1 to TRBJ1-2; 7 bases are a match to TRBD1. The source is a female donor with papillary thyroid cancer or a benign thyroid nodule (not recorded which). Some clones in this sample may be carry-over from other donors' samples. Sequencing used blood. CDR3 bases: TGCGCCAGCAGCTTGGTAGGGGGCCATGGCTACACCTTC. It translates to CASSLVGGHGYTF.